The 29 T cell receptor beta chains in this list originate from one sample, sequenced in a study of blood T cell repertoires in COVID-19 (dated by TCRdb to between 2020 and 2021). Library construction relied on the immunoSEQ multiplex PCR assay. Entries here come from immuneACCESS through TCRdb and include only in-frame sequences with V and J called. Some clones fail to appear in such tables; in the studies checked, an unresolved V gene covers under half of the shortfall, and the cause of the remainder is unknown. Here the sample has around 250,000 clones; 80% to 90% occur a single time. The top ten clonotypes cover 1.5% to 2% of the sample. Sequencing input: PBMCs or T cells enriched from blood (not recorded which). The receptors were sampled from a woman in her fifties or sixties who had recovered from COVID-19.

The count of this clone is one. The chain carries TRBV28 and TRBJ2-7, with 11 bases fitting TRBD1. The junction had 8 bases not matched to a gene; V was cut back by 8 bases and J by 2 bases. This CDR3 contains 15 residues. From germline, CDR1 is MDHEN and CDR2 SYDVKM. The CDR3 DNA reads as TGTGCCAGCCGCGGACAGGGGGCGATACCCTACGAGCAGTACTTC. Protein: CASRGQGAIPYEQYF.

The chain is built from TRBV18 and TRBJ1-5; D is undetermined. The V end lost 5 bases, the J end lost 1 base, and 12 bases lay between the germline ends. Per germline, CDR1 KGHSH and CDR2 LQKENI. The CDR3 contains 15 residues. This chain's CDR3 is CASSSVPSSNQPQHF. The CDR3 DNA sequence: TGTGCCAGCTCATCGGTTCCTTCGAGCAATCAGCCCCAGCATTTT.

This chain connects TRBV6-5 to TRBJ1-6; 10 nucleotides align to TRBD1. The CDR3 runs to 14 residues. The junction had 2 bases not matched to a gene; V was cut back by 5 bases and J by 7 bases. CDR1 is MNHEY, CDR2 SVGAGI, per germline. In DNA form, the CDR3 reads TGTGCCAGCAGTCCGGGACAGGGGAATTCACCCCTCCACTTT. This codes for CASSPGQGNSPLHF.

This clone was counted between two and nine times. The chain combines TRBV18 with TRBJ2-5, with TRBD2 matching over 8 bases. V was clipped by 8 bases and J by 5 bases; unmatched bases: 10. The CDR3 loop spans 14 amino acids. Germline values: CDR1 KGHSH, CDR2 LQKENI. CDR3 nucleotide sequence: TGTGCCAGCCAGGGGTTAACTAGCGGCGAGACCCAGTACTTC. This translates into CASQGLTSGETQYF.

The chain links TRBV19 to TRBJ1-1; D call uncertain. Germline V CDR1 and CDR2: LNHDA, SQIVND (reference sequence). V was cut by 4 bases and J by 1 base, with 10 bases left in between. This CDR3 spans 14 amino acids. Here the CDR3 reads CASSNIITNTEAFF. As DNA, the CDR3 is TGTGCCAGTAGTAACATAATCACGAACACTGAAGCTTTCTTT.

This clone appeared a few times. The chain has TRBV9 and TRBJ1-3; D call uncertain. Germline CDR1 is SGDLS and CDR2 is YYNGEE. This CDR3 contains 14 residues. Trimming removed 0 bases from V and 0 bases from J, with 4 bases in between. The CDR3: CASSVELSGNTIYF. DNA of the CDR3: TGTGCCAGCAGCGTAGAACTCTCTGGAAACACCATATATTTT.

The DNA for the CDR3 is TGTGCCAGCAGCTTACAGGGCGACTATGGCTACACCTTC. This codes for CASSLQGDYGYTF. The chain employs TRBV7-8 and TRBJ1-2, with D perhaps TRBD1 (5 bases). V lost 2 bases and J lost 3, with 7 bases in between. CDR3 size: 13 residues. Germline V lookup: CDR1 SGHVS, CDR2 FQNEAQ.

The table lists this clone with a count of one. The chain joins TRBV19 to TRBJ2-7; D ambiguous. Germline V gene data show CDR1 as LNHDA and CDR2 as SQIVND (reference sequence). There are 11 residues in the CDR3. V shed 3 bases and J shed 3 bases, with 3 bases lying between them. Here the CDR3 DNA reads TGTGCCAGTAGTATCGTCTACGAGCAGTACTTC. Its protein product is CASSIVYEQYF.

The table lists this clone with a count of one. The CDR3: CASSPIRLAGLRAYNEQFF. Written as DNA, the CDR3 is TGTGCCAGCTCACCGATTCGACTAGCGGGCCTAAGGGCATACAATGAGCAGTTCTTC. The rearrangement links TRBV18 to TRBJ2-1, with TRBD2 matching over 10 bases. Germline CDR1 and CDR2: KGHSH and LQKENI. Trimming took 3 bases from V and 4 from J; bases not matched to a gene: 15. The CDR3 spans 19 residues.

This chain connects TRBV9 to TRBJ1-4; 9 bases are shared with TRBD1. This CDR3 has 14 amino acids. Trimming removed 3 bases from V and 8 bases from J; junction bases left unmatched: 5. Germline V gene lookup returns CDR1 SGDLS and CDR2 YYNGEE. The CDR3 loop is CASSGGQGGEKLFF. The CDR3 DNA is TGTGCCAGCAGCGGGGGACAGGGAGGAGAAAAACTGTTTTTT.

This rearrangement joins TRBV27 to TRBJ2-7; maybe TRBD1 (5 bases). Germline loops: CDR1 MNHEY, CDR2 SMNVEV (reference sequence). V was trimmed by 3 bases and J by 5 bases, leaving 14 bases between them. CDR3 length equals 14 residues. The CDR3 nucleotides are TGTGCCAGCAGTTTGGGCCAGGGTGCGCACGAGCAGTACTTC. Protein: CASSLGQGAHEQYF.

This clone is deemed medium-sized. The V gene is TRBV7-2, the J gene TRBJ1-3, with D possibly TRBD1 on 6 matching bases. V lost 7 bases and J 6 bases, leaving 16 bases between the germline ends. This CDR3 contains 14 residues. CDR1 and CDR2 (germline): SGHTA, FQGNSA. The chain's CDR3 is CASKYRGQQNTIYF. Written as DNA, the CDR3 is TGTGCCAGCAAATACCGCGGACAGCAAAACACCATATATTTT.

This chain uses TRBV28 with TRBJ2-5; unclear D gene. Trimming pared 4 bases from V and 3 bases from J, leaving 12 bases between. There are 14 residues in the CDR3. CDR1 is MDHEN and CDR2 is SYDVKM in the germline V gene. CDR3 sequence (DNA): TGTGCCAGCAGTTCCCAGCACAGAGAAGAGACCCAGTACTTC. It encodes CASSSQHREETQYF.

The chain employs TRBV28 and TRBJ1-1; 7 nucleotides align to TRBD1. The CDR3 is 15 residues long. V lost 5 bases and J lost 0; bases outside the gene matches: 6. CDR1 is MDHEN, CDR2 SYDVKM, per germline. The CDR3 here is CASSRGTALNTEAFF. In DNA form, the CDR3 reads TGTGCCAGCAGTAGAGGGACAGCCTTGAACACTGAAGCTTTCTTT.

The chain links TRBV4-1 to TRBJ2-1, with D uncertain. CDR1 and CDR2 from the germline V gene are MGHRA and YSYEKL. The CDR3 runs 14 residues. Trimming took off 4 bases at V and 4 bases at J, with 11 bases between the two ends. The CDR3 here is CASSPRTFYNEQFF. The CDR3 DNA reads as TGCGCCAGCAGCCCCCGAACATTTTACAATGAGCAGTTCTTC.

This chain connects TRBV19 to TRBJ2-6; tentative D call: TRBD2 (6 bases). Germline V lookup: CDR1 LNHDA, CDR2 SQIVND (reference sequence). Trimming took 3 bases from V and 2 from J, leaving 17 bases between them. The CDR3 is made up of 18 amino acids. The CDR3 DNA sequence: TGTGCCAGTAGTATCCTCTCAGGGAGGACCACTGGGGCCAACGTCCTGACTTTC. Protein product: CASSILSGRTTGANVLTF.

The chain has TRBV7-9 and TRBJ2-3; no definite D call. The V gene's germline CDR1 is SEHNR and CDR2 FQNEAQ (reference sequence). V lost 1 base and J 2 bases, leaving 13 bases between the germline ends. The CDR3 runs to 16 residues. CDR3 loop: CASSLGDLLLTDTQYF. The CDR3, as DNA: TGTGCCAGCAGCTTAGGAGACTTACTACTCACAGATACGCAGTATTTT.

The chain recombines TRBV7-2 with TRBJ2-7; TRBD1 matches at 8 bases. Trimming took 3 bases from V and 3 from J; bases not matched to a gene: 19. Germline V gene data show CDR1 as SGHTA and CDR2 as FQGNSA. This CDR3 spans 19 amino acids. In DNA form, the CDR3 reads TGTGCCAGCAGCTTCCGACAGGGGAATGTGGGCCATAAGAACTACGAGCAGTACTTC. This gives the protein CASSFRQGNVGHKNYEQYF. The variable domain in full, with the rest retrieved from reference TRBV7-2 and TRBJ2-7, is GAGVSQSPSNKVTEKGKDVELRCDPISGHTALYWYRQSLGQGLEFLIYFQGNSAPDKSGLPSDRFSAERTGGSVSTLTIQRTQQEDSAVYLCASSFRQGNVGHKNYEQYFGPGTRLTVT.

V is TRBV7-2 and J is TRBJ1-2, with 7 bases fitting TRBD1. Germline CDR1 SGHTA, CDR2 FQGNSA. Unmatched junction bases numbered 11, after V lost 4 bases and J lost 6 bases. The CDR3 has 15 amino acids. DNA for the CDR3: TGTGCCAGCAGCTACCGTGAGGGGGCAATGAATGGCTACACCTTC. It translates to CASSYREGAMNGYTF.

As to this clone: Distinct nucleotide sequences in the sample also encode this CDR3. The chain employs TRBV7-9 and TRBJ2-7, with 9 bases that match TRBD1. V was pared by 4 bases and J by 1 base, with 2 bases of the junction left unmatched. Germline values: CDR1 SEHNR, CDR2 FQNEAQ (reference sequence). The CDR3 covers 14 residues. CDR3 bases: TGTGCCAGCAGCTCGACAGGGGGATCCTACGAGCAGTACTTC. It yields the protein CASSSTGGSYEQYF.

The chain uses TRBV9 and TRBJ2-1; D is ambiguous. CDR1 SGDLS and CDR2 YYNGEE come from the germline V gene. The V end lost 0 bases, the J end lost 0 bases, and 10 bases lay between the germline ends. This CDR3 is built from 16 residues. This chain's CDR3 is CASSVVLRSSYNEQFF. CDR3 nucleotide sequence: TGTGCCAGCAGCGTAGTGTTGCGGTCCTCCTACAATGAGCAGTTCTTC. Full variable domain (rest looked up from reference TRBV9 and TRBJ2-1): DSGVTQTPKHLITATGQRVTLRCSPRSGDLSVYWYQQSLDQGLQFLIQYYNGEERAKGNILERFSAQQFPDLHSELNLSSLELGDSALYFCASSVVLRSSYNEQFFGPGTRLTVL.

The chain recombines TRBV2 with TRBJ2-5, with D perhaps TRBD1 (6 bases). Germline V CDR1 and CDR2: SNHLY, FYNNEI. The V gene lost 4 bases and the J gene lost 5 bases, with 20 bases spanning the gap. This CDR3 has 16 residues. The CDR3 region has the DNA TGTGCCAGCAGTGCCCCAGACCTGATGAGGGGGGAGACCCAGTACTTC. This sequence encodes CASSAPDLMRGETQYF.

This clone was counted only a few times. V usage is TRBV29-1 and J usage is TRBJ2-7, with 8 nucleotides matching TRBD1. Germline CDR1 SQVTM, CDR2 ANQGSEA. This CDR3 contains 13 residues. J lost 3 bases, V lost 5 bases, and 6 bases had no gene match. CDR3 sequence reads: CSVNRGIGYEQYF. The CDR3 coding sequence is TGCAGCGTTAACAGGGGGATAGGCTACGAGCAGTACTTC.

Remarks on this clone: This sample includes further DNA sequences coding for the same CDR3. The chain recombines TRBV29-1 with TRBJ1-1; the D gene is possibly TRBD1 (5 bases). Germline loops: CDR1 SQVTM, CDR2 ANQGSEA. Trimming removed 3 bases from V and 2 bases from J, with 10 bases in between. This CDR3 comprises 13 residues. The CDR3 loop reads CSVEQGRNTEAFF. The CDR3 DNA follows: TGCAGCGTTGAGCAGGGTAGAAACACTGAAGCTTTCTTT.

The CDR3, as DNA: TGTGCCAGCAGCGCTGACCTGCGGGCTGAAGCTTTCTTT. Residues: CASSADLRAEAFF. V gene TRBV9 combines with J gene TRBJ1-1, with unresolved D. CDR1 is SGDLS, CDR2 YYNGEE, per germline. V shed 3 bases and J shed 6 bases, with 12 bases lying between them. The CDR3 extends over 13 amino acids.

V usage is TRBV27 and J usage is TRBJ2-7; D might be TRBD1 (5 bases). The germline V gene encodes CDR1 MNHEY and CDR2 SMNVEV (reference sequence). Trimming shortened V by 5 bases and J by 0 bases, and 14 bases separated the two germline ends. This CDR3 is 15 amino acids long. The CDR3 loop reads CASSPRQLVSYEQYF. The DNA for the CDR3 is TGTGCCAGCAGTCCCCGACAGCTCGTCTCCTACGAGCAGTACTTC.

This chain connects TRBV5-1 to TRBJ1-3, with TRBD1 matching over 7 bases. The V gene's germline CDR1 is SGHRS and CDR2 YFSETQ. The length of the CDR3 is 16 residues. V dropped 1 base and J dropped 0; count of bases not matched to a gene: 4. The CDR3 DNA reads TGCGCCAGCAGCTTGATGGGACAGTCCTCTGGAAACACCATATATTTT. Amino acid sequence: CASSLMGQSSGNTIYF.

This clone was counted a few times. The genes are TRBV28 and TRBJ1-5, with D perhaps matching TRBD1 (5 bases). Germline CDR1 and CDR2: MDHEN and SYDVKM. CDR3 length: 12 amino acids. Trimming shortened V by 5 bases and J by 9 bases, and 11 bases separated the two germline ends. CDR3 region: CASSVGGVPQHF. The CDR3 DNA follows: TGTGCCAGCAGTGTCGGGGGGGTGCCCCAGCATTTT.

This chain uses TRBV28 with TRBJ2-4, with 9 bases lining up with TRBD1. CDR1 is MDHEN, CDR2 SYDVKM, per germline. The CDR3 is 16 amino acids. J gave up 1 base and V 4 bases, and 5 bases lay outside the gene matches. CDR3 region: CASSSLGQGAKNIQYF. Written as DNA, the CDR3 is TGTGCCAGCAGTTCCCTCGGACAGGGGGCCAAAAACATTCAGTACTTC.